The present entry profiles one T cell receptor beta chain with its context. Its antigen is currently unknown. This entry comes from a study of cytomegalovirus exposure and HLA in healthy donors. Whole-study results and caveats: Later analysis found that TCR beta chains associated with HLA were more clonally expanded than other, equally common chains. Follow-up analysis later connected one missense variant in DCLRE1C with trimming of TCR beta V- and J-genes.

PCR was performed using 60 Vbeta and 13 Jbeta primers. Authors' data handling: The count from a later analysis was some 83 million unique TCR beta chains, some 10 million of them shared. Assay: immunoSEQ multiplex PCR; the TCRdb copy retains only in-frame clones and omits some. D and trimming were read from the DNA, whereas the V and J calls and clone size are those reported in that table. Altogether about 160,000 clones are present, more than 60% being singletons, with the ten largest covering 3.5% to 5.5%. The CDR3 runs 15 residues. Germline V lookup: CDR1 LGHNA, CDR2 YNFKEQ. The V end lost 0 bases, the J end lost 4 bases, and 10 bases lay between the germline ends.

The sample comprised PBMCs. The sequence came from a man in his forties or fifties in good health and CMV-seronegative. V usage is TRBV4-2 and J usage is TRBJ2-1; D may be TRBD1 (6 bases). CDR3 in DNA: TGTGCCAGCAGCCAAGAGCAGGGGCAGTACAATGAGCAGTTCTTC. Translation gives CASSQEQGQYNEQFF.